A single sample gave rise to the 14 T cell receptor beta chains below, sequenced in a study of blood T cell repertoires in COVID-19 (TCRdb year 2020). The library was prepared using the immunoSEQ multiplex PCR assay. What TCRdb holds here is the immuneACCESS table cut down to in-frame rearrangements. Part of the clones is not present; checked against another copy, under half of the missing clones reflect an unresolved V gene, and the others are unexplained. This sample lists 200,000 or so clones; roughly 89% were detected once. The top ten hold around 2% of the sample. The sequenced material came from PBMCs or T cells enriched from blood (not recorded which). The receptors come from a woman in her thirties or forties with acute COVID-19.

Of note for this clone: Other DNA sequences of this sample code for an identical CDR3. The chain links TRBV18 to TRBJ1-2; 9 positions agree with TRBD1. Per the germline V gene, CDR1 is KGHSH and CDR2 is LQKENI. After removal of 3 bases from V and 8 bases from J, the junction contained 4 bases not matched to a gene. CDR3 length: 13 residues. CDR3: CASSPGQGWGYTF. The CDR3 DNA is TGTGCCAGCTCACCGGGACAGGGTTGGGGCTACACCTTC.

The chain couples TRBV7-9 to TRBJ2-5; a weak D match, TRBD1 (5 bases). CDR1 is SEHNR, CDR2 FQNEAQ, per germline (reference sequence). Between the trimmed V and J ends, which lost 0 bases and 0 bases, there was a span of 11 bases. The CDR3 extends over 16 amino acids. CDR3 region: CASSLAPTGDQETQYF. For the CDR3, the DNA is TGTGCCAGCAGCTTAGCGCCAACAGGAGACCAAGAGACCCAGTACTTC.

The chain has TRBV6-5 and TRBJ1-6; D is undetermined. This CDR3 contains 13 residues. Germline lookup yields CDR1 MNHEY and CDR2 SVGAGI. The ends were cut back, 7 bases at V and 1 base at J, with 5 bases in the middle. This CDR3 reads CASTVSYNSPLHF. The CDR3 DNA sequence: TGTGCCAGCACAGTTTCCTATAATTCACCCCTCCACTTT.

The CDR3 DNA reads as TGTGCCAGCAGTGAATCTAACTGGCGGGAGGGAGGGTTCTTC. Amino acid sequence: CASSESNWREGGFF. The chain has TRBV2 and TRBJ2-1; TRBD2 aligns across 9 bases. Germline V lookup: CDR1 SNHLY, CDR2 FYNNEI. Trimming cost V 2 bases and J 15 bases; bases outside gene matches: 11. The CDR3 sequence is 14 residues long.

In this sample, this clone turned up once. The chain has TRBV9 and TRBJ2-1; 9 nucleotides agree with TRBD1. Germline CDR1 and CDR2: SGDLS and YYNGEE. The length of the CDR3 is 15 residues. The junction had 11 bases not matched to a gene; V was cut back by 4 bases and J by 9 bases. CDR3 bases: TGTGCCAGCAGCATTTCCGGGACAGGGACGCGTGAGCAGTTCTTC. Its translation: CASSISGTGTREQFF.

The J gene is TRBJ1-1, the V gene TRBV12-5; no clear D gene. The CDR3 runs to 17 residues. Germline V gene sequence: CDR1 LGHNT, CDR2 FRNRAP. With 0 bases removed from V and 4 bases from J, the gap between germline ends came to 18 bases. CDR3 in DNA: TGTGCTAGTGGTTTGGTTCCTCAACTACGGGTCGGCACTGAAGCTTTCTTT. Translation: CASGLVPQLRVGTEAFF.

Here the CDR3 DNA reads TGTGCCAGCAGTCGCCGGCCGGGTTCGGGGGAGACCCAGTACTTC. Translating gives CASSRRPGSGETQYF. This chain joins TRBV6-5 and TRBJ2-5; D is possibly TRBD2 (5 bases). Between the trimmed V and J ends, which lost 5 bases and 5 bases, there was a span of 18 bases. In germline, CDR1 is MNHEY, CDR2 SVGAGI. The CDR3 covers 15 residues.

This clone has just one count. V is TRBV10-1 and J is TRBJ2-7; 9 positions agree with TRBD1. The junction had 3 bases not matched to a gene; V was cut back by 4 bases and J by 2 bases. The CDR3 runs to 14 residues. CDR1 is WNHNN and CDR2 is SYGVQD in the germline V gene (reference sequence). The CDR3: CASSGQGGTYEQYF. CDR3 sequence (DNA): TGCGCCAGCAGTGGACAGGGGGGCACCTACGAGCAGTACTTC.

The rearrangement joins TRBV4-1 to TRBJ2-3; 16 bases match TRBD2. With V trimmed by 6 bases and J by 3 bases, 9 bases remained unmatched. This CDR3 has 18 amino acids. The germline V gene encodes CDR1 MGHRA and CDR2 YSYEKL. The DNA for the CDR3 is TGCGCCAGCAGGGGCCCGGGACTAGCGGGGGGGCCAACAGATACGCAGTATTTT. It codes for CASRGPGLAGGPTDTQYF.

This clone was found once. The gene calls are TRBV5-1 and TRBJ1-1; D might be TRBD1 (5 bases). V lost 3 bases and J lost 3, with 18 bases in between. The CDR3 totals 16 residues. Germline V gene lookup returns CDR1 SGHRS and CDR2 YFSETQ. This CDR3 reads CASSSQMTAPYTEAFF. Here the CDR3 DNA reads TGCGCCAGCAGCTCACAAATGACAGCGCCGTACACTGAAGCTTTCTTT.

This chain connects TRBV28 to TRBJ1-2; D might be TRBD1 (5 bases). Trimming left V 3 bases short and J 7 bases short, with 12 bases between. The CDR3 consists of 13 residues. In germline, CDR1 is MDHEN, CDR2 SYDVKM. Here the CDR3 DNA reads TGTGCCAGCAGTTTCAGGGAAAACGGTGGCTACACCTTC. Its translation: CASSFRENGGYTF.

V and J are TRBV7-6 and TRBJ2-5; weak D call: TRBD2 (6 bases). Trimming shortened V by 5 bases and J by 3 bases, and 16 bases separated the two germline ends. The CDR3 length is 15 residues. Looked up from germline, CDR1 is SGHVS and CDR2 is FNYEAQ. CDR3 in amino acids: CASSARPGVEETQYF. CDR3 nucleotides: TGTGCCAGCAGCGCCCGGCCGGGAGTAGAAGAGACCCAGTACTTC. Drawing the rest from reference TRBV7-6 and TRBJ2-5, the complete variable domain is GAGVSQSPRYKVTKRGQDVALRCDPISGHVSLYWYRQALGQGPEFLTYFNYEAQQDKSGLPNDRFSAERPEGSISTLTIQRTEQRDSAMYRCASSARPGVEETQYFGPGTRLLVL.

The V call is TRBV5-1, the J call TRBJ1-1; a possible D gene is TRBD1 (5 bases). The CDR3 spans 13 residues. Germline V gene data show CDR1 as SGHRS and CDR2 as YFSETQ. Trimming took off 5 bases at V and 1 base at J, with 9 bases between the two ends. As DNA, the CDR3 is TGCGCCAGCAGACCGGACAAGAACACTGAAGCTTTCTTT. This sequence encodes CASRPDKNTEAFF.

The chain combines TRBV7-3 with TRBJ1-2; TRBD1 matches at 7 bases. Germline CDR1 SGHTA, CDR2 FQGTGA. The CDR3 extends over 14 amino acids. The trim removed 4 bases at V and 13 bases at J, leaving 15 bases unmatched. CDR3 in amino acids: CASSSTGPQAPGTF. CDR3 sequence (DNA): TGTGCCAGCAGCTCGACAGGGCCCCAGGCGCCCGGCACCTTC.